The clone carrying this T cell receptor beta chain was recorded many times. Its matching antigen is unknown. As for treatment: about 20 received Ad26.COV2.S at low or high dose, single or two shots; several received placebo; per-sample allocation not given. The investigators took samples on day 63 after the first vaccine or placebo injection. Boston supplied an adult donor aged 18-55 years. What was given as vaccine was an Ad26 vector encoding Wuhan-strain SARS-CoV-2 spike. This record belongs to a study of Ad26.COV2.S vaccination and SARS-CoV-2 variants. As for the study in general: Intramuscularly, Ad26.COV2.S was given either once or twice, 56 days apart. Overall study results and limits: Vaccine recipients posted higher spike-specific TCR breadth than their placebo counterparts.

Germline V gene sequence: CDR1 PRHDT, CDR2 FYEKMQ (reference sequence). Trimming removed 5 bases at V and 7 bases at J, with 18 bases between. This CDR3 region has 14 residues. The repertoire was sequenced with immunoSEQ multiplex PCR; TCRdb's copy has only in-frame clones and lacks some. The table lists some 290,000 clones, roughly 84% of them singletons. Sequences were derived from peripheral blood, sampled in a trial of Ad26.COV2.S vaccine versus placebo. V usage is TRBV13 and J usage is TRBJ2-7; the D gene is possibly TRBD1 (5 bases). The TCR was taken from a person aged 18-65 years who received the Ad26.COV2.S COVID-19 vaccine or a placebo. CDR3 bases: TGTGCCAGCAGCCAAAGGGGTCGGGCTAGGGAGCAGTACTTC. The encoded protein is CASSQRGRAREQYF.